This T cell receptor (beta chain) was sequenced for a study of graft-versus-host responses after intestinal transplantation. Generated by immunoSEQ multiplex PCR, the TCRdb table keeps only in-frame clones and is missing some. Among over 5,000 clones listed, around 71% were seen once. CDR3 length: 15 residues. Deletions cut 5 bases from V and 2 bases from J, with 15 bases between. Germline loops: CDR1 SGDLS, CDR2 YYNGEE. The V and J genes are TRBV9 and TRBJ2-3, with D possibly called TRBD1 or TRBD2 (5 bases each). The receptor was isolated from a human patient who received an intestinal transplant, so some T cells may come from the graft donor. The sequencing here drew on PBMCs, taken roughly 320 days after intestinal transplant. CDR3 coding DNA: TGTGCCAGCAGACTGAAAGGGGACCTCACAGATACGCAGTATTTT. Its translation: CASRLKGDLTDTQYF.